The clone carrying this T cell receptor beta chain was counted once. Its antigen is not identified. Using immunoSEQ multiplex PCR, the repertoire was profiled, and TCRdb retains in-frame clones only, with some absent. The sample includes about 98,000 clones, about 90% of them seen just once. Time point specified: baseline, week 1 (first vaccination visit). Sample treatment: pre-vaccination baseline after standard-of-care therapy. This sample is drawn from a study of a mutant IDH1 vaccine in newly diagnosed glioma. At the level of the study: Most patients had received both radiotherapy and temozolomide, the prior options being radiotherapy, temozolomide, or both.

The study, taken as a whole, reports: Overall, 93.3% of patients had vaccine-induced immune responses.

The CDR3 has 16 amino acids. Looked up from germline, CDR1 is ENHRY and CDR2 is SYGVKD. The sequence was collected from a woman aged 45-60 years with glioma. The sample here was PBMCs, taken from a glioma patient treated with radiotherapy, temozolomide or both. The chain couples TRBV10-3 to TRBJ2-5; 7 nucleotides match TRBD2. TRBJ2-7 matches the DNA end more closely, so the J call is doubtful. The CDR3 loop reads CAISETRLRDYGEQYF. CDR3 in DNA: TGTGCCATCAGTGAGACAAGACTCCGGGACTATGGCGAGCAGTACTTC.